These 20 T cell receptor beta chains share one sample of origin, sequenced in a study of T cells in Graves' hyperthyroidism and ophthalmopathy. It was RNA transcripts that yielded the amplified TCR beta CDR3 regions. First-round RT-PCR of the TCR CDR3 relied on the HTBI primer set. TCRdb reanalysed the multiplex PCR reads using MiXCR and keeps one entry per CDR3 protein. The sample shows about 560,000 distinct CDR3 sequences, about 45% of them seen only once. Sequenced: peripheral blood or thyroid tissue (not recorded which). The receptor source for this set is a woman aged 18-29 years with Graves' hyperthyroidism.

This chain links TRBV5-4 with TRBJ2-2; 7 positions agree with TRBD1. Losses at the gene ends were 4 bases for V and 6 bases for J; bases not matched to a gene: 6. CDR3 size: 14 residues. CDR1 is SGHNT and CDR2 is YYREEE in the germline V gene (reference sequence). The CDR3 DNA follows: TGTGCCAGCAGCCAGCGTGGGACAGCCGGGGAGCTGTTTTTT. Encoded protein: CASSQRGTAGELFF. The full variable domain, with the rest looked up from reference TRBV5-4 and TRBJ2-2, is ETGVTQSPTHLIKTRGQQVTLRCSSQSGHNTVSWYQQALGQGPQFIFQYYREEENGRGNFPPRFSGLQFPNYSSELNVNALELDDSALYLCASSQRGTAGELFFGEGSRLTVL.

CDR3 sequence (DNA): TGTGCCATCAGTGAGTACGGACAGGGTTGGCCCCAGCATTTT. Amino acids: CAISEYGQGWPQHF. The gene calls are TRBV10-3 and TRBJ1-5; TRBD1 agrees at 8 bases. Trimming cost V 1 base and J 9 bases; bases outside gene matches: 5. The CDR3 spans 14 residues. Per germline, CDR1 ENHRY and CDR2 SYGVKD.

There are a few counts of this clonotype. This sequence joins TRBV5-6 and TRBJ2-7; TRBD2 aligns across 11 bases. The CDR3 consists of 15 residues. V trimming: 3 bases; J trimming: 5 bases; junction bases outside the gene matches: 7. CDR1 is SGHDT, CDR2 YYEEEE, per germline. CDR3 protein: CASSYVAGGGHEQYF. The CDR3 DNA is TGTGCCAGCAGCTACGTAGCGGGAGGGGGACACGAGCAGTACTTC.

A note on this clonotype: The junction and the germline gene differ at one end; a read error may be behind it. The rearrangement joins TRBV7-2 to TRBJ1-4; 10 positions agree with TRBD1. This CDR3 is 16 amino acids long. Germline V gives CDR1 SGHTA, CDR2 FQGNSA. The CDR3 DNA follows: TGCGCCAGCAGCCAGGGACAGGGGCCAACCGACGAAAAACTGTTTTTT. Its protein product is CASSQGQGPTDEKLFF.

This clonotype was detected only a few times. CDR3 region: CASSYIQGAEQYF. In DNA form, the CDR3 reads TGTGCCAGCAGTTACATTCAGGGGGCCGAGCAGTACTTC. This sequence joins TRBV6-5 and TRBJ2-7, with TRBD1 matching over 8 bases. The V segment lost 2 bases and the J segment 6 bases; nucleotides outside the gene matches: 3. This CDR3 region has 13 residues. Germline V gene lookup returns CDR1 MNHEY and CDR2 SVGAGI.

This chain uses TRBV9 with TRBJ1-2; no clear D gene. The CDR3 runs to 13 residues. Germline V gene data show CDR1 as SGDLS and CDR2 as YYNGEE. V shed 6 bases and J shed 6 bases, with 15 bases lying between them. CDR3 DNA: TGTGCCAGCACACTAGCTGGGTTGGATGGCTACACCTTC. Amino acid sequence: CASTLAGLDGYTF.

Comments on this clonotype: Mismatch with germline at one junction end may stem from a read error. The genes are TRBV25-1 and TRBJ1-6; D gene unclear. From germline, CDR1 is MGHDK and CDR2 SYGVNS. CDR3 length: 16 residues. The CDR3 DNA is TGTACCAGCAGTGCTAGAGATCGCCCAGAGGCATCACCCCTCCACTTT. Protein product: CTSSARDRPEASPLHF. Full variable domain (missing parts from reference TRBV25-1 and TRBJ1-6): EADIYQTPRYLVIGTGKKITLECSQTMGHDKMYWYQQDPGMELHLIHYSYGVNSTEKGDLSSESTVSRIRTEHFPLTLESARPSHTSQYLCTSSARDRPEASPLHFGNGTRLTVT.

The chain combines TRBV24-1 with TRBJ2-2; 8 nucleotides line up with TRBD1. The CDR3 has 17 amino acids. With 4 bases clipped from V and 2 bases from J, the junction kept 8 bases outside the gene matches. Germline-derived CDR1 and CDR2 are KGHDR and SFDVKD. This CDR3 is CATSDPNRGSNTGELFF. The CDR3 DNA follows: TGTGCCACCAGTGACCCTAACAGGGGGTCTAACACCGGGGAGCTGTTTTTT.

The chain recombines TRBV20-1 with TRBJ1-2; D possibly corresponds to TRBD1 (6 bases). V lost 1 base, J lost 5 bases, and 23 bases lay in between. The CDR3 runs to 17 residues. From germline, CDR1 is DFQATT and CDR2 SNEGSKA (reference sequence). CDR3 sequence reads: CSARVLSGGGLPYGYTF. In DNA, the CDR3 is TGCAGTGCTAGAGTATTGAGCGGGGGGGGCCTACCGTATGGCTACACCTTC.

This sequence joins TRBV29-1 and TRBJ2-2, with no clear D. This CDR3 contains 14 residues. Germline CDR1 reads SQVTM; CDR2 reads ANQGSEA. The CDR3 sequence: CRRRRSEDTGELFF. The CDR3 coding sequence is TGCAGGCGAAGGCGCAGCGAGGACACCGGGGAGCTGTTTTTT.

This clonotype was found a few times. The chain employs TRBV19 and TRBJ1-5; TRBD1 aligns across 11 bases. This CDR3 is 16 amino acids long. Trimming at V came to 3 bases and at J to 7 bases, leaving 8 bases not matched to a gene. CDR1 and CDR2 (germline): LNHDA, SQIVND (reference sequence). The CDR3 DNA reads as TGTGCCAGTAGTATCCTCCCGGGACAGGGGGAACAGCCCCAGCATTTT. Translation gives CASSILPGQGEQPQHF.

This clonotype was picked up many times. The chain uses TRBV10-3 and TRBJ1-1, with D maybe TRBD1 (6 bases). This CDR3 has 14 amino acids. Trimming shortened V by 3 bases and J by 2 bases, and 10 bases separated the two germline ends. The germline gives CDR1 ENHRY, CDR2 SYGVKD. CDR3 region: CAISEPTGNTEAFF. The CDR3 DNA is TGTGCCATCAGTGAACCGACAGGAAACACTGAAGCTTTCTTT.

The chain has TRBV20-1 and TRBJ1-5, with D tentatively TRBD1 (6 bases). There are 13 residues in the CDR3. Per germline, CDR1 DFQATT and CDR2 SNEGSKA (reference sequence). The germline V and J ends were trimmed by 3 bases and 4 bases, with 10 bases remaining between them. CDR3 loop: CSARVDSNQPQHF. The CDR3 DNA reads TGCAGTGCTAGGGTGGACAGTAATCAGCCCCAGCATTTT.

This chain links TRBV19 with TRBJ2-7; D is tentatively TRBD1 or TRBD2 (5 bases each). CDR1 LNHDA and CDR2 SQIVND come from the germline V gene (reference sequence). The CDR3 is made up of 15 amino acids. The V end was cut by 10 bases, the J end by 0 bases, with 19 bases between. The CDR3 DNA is TGTGCCACCTTGGGGGTCGTCGGACCCTCCTACGAGCAGTACTTC. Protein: CATLGVVGPSYEQYF.

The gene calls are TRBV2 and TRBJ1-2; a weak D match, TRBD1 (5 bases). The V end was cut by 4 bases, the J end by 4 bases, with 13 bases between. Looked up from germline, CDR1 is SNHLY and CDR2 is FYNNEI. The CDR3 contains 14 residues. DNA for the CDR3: TGTGCCAGCAGTGTCTCAAGGGGAGCCTATGGCTACACCTTC. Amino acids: CASSVSRGAYGYTF. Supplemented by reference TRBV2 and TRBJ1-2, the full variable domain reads EPEVTQTPSHQVTQMGQEVILRCVPISNHLYFYWYRQILGQKVEFLVSFYNNEISEKSEIFDDQFSVERPDGSNFTLKIRSTKLEDSAMYFCASSVSRGAYGYTFGSGTRLTVV.

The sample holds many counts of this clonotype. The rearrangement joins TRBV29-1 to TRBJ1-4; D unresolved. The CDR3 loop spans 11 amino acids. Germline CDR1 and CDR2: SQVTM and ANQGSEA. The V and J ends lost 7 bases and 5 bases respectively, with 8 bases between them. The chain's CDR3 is CSGQLNEKLFF. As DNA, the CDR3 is TGCAGCGGGCAGTTAAATGAAAAACTGTTTTTT.

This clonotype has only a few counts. The CDR3 is CASSPPTGYEQYF. DNA for the CDR3: TGTGCCAGTAGTCCTCCGACAGGCTACGAGCAGTACTTC. V is TRBV19 and J is TRBJ2-7, with D possibly being TRBD1 (6 bases). V was cut by 5 bases and J by 3 bases, with 11 bases left in between. Per the germline V gene, CDR1 is LNHDA and CDR2 is SQIVND (reference sequence). CDR3 length: 13 residues.

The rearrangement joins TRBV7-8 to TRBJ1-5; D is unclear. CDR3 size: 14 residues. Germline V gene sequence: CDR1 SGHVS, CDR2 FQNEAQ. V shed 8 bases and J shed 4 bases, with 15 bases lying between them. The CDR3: CASSGRVGNQPQHF. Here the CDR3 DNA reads TGTGCCAGCTCCGGTCGGGTGGGTAATCAGCCCCAGCATTTT.

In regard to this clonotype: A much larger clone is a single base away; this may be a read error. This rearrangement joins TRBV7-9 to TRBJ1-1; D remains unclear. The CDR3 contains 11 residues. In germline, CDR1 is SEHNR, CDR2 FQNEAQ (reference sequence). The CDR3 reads CANSMNTEAFF. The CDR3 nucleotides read TGTGCCAACAGCATGAACACTGAAGCTTTCTTT.

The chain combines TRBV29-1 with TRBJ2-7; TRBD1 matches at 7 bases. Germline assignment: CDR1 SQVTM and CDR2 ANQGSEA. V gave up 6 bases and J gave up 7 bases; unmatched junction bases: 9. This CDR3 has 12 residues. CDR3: CSVATGSGEQYF. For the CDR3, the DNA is TGCAGCGTCGCGACAGGGTCCGGTGAGCAGTACTTC.